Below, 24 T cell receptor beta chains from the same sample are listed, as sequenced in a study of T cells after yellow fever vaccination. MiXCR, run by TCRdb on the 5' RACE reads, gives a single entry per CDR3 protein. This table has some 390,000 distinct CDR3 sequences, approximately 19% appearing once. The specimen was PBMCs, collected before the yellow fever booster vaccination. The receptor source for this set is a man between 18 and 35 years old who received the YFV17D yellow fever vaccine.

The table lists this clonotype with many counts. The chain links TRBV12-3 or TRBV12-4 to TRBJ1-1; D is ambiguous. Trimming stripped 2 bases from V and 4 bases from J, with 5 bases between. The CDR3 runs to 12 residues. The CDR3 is CASSLSGTEAFF. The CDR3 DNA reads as TGTGCCAGCAGTTTATCTGGCACTGAAGCTTTCTTT.

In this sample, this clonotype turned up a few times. CDR3 DNA sequence: TGCGCCAGCAGCCATGTTGCGGGCGAAGCCTACAATGAGCAGTTCTTC. Protein product: CASSHVAGEAYNEQFF. The chain has TRBV4-3 and TRBJ2-1, with D possibly TRBD2 on 5 matching bases. Deletions cut 3 bases from V and 2 bases from J, with 14 bases between. CDR3 length: 16 residues. Germline CDR1 LGHNA, CDR2 YSLEER.

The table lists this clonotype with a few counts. The CDR3 protein is CASSYSKTAIDV. CDR3 sequence (DNA): TGTGCCAGCAGTTACTCTAAGACAGCGATCGACGTC. The genes are TRBV6-6 and TRBJ2-7; D perhaps matches TRBD1 (5 bases). Germline V lookup: CDR1 MNHNY, CDR2 SVGAGI (reference sequence). The CDR3 covers 12 residues.

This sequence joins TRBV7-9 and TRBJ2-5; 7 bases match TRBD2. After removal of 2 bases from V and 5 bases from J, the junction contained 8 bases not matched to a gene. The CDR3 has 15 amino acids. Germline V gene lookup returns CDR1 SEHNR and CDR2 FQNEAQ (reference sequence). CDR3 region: CASSLSVRGEETQYF. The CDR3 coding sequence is TGTGCCAGCAGCTTATCGGTTCGGGGGGAGGAGACCCAGTACTTC.

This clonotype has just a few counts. The CDR3 DNA reads TGTGCCAGCAATTACCGGGGAGGCACTGAAGCTTTCTTT. Protein product: CASNYRGGTEAFF. The rearrangement links TRBV27 to TRBJ1-1; D is ambiguous. Germline CDR1 MNHEY, CDR2 SMNVEV (reference sequence). The CDR3 sequence is 13 residues long. Trimming stripped 7 bases from V and 4 bases from J, with 13 bases between.

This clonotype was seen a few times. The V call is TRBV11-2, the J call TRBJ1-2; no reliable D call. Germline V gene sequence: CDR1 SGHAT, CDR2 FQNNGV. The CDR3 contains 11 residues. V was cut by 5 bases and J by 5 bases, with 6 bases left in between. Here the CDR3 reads CASSQFYGYTF. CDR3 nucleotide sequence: TGTGCCAGCAGCCAATTTTATGGCTACACCTTC.

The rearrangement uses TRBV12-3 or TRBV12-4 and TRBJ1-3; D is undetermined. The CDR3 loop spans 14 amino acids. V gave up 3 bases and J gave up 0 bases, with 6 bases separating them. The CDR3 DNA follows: TGTGCCAGCAGTTTTTCCCGCTCTGGAAACACCATATATTTT. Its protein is CASSFSRSGNTIYF.

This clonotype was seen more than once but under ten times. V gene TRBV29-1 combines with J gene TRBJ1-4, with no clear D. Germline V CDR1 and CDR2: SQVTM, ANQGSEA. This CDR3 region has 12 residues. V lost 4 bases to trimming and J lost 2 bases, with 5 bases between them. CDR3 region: CSVAGTNEKLFF. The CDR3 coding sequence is TGCAGCGTTGCAGGCACTAATGAAAAACTGTTTTTT.

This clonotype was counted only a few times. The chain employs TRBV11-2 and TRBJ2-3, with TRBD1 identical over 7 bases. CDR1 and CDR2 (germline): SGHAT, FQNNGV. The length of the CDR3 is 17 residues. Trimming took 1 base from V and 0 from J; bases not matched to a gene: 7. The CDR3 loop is CASSLGATGRSTDTQYF. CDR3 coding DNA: TGTGCCAGCAGCTTAGGGGCGACAGGGCGAAGCACAGATACGCAGTATTTT.

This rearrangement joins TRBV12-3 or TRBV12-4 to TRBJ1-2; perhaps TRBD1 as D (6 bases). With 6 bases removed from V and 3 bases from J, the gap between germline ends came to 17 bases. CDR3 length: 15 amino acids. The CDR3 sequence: CASSYSGTTYYGYTF. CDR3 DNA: TGTGCCAGCAGCTATTCCGGGACAACCTACTATGGCTACACCTTC.

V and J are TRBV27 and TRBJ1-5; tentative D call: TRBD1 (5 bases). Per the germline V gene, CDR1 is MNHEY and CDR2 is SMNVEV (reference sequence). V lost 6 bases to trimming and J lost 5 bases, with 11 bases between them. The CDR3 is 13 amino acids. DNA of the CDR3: TGTGCCAGCAGCCCCAGGGTCCATCAGCCCCAGCATTTT. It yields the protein CASSPRVHQPQHF.

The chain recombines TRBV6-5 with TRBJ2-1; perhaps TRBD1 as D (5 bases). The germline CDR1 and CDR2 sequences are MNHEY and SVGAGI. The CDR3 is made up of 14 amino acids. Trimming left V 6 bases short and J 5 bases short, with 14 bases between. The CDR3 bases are TGTGCCAGCAGAAGGACAAATATAGACAATGAGCAGTTCTTC. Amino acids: CASRRTNIDNEQFF.

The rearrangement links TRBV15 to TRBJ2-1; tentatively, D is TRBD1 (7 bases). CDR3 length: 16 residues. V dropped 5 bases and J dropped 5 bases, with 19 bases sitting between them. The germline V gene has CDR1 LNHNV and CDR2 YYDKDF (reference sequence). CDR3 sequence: CATSGGLTGVDNEQFF. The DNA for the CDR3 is TGTGCCACCAGCGGGGGGCTCACAGGGGTGGACAATGAGCAGTTCTTC.

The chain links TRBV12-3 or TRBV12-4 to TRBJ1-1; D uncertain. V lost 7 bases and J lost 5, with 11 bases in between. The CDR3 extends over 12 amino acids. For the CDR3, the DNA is TGTGCCAGCATCCTGGAGAGTACTGAAGCTTTCTTT. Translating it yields CASILESTEAFF.

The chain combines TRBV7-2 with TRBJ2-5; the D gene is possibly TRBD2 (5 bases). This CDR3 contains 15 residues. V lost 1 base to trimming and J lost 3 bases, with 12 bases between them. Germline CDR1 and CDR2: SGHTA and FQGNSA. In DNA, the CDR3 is TGTGCCAGCAGCTTAGACCTGCTCGGGAAAGAGACCCAGTACTTC. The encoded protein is CASSLDLLGKETQYF.

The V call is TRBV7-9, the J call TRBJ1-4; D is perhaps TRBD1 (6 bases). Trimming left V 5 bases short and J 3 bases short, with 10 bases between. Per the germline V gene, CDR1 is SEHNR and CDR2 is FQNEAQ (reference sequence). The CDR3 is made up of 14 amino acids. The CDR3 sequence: CASSRGRANEKLFF. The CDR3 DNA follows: TGTGCCAGCAGCCGGGGGCGAGCTAATGAAAAACTGTTTTTT.

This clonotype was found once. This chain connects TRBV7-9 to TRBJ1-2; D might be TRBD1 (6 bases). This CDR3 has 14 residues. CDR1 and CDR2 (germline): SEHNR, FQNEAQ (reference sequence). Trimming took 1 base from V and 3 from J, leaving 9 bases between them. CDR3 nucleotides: TGTGCCAGCAGCTTAGAACAGGGCCACTATGGCTACACCTTC. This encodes CASSLEQGHYGYTF.

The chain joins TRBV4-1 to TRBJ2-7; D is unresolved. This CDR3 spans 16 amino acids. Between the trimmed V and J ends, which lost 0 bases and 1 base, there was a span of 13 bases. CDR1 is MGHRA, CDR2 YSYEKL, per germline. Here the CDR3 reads CASSQESELRSYEQYF. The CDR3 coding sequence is TGCGCCAGCAGCCAAGAGTCAGAACTACGTTCCTACGAGCAGTACTTC.

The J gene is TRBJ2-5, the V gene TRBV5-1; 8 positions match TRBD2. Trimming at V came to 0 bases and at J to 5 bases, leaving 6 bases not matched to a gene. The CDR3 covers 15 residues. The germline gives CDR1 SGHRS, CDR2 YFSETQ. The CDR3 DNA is TGCGCCAGCAGCTTGGCCGGGACTAGTGAGGAGACCCAGTACTTC. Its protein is CASSLAGTSEETQYF.

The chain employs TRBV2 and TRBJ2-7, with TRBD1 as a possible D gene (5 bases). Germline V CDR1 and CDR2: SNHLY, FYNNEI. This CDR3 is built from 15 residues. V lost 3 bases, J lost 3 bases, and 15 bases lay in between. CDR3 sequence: CASSDGRGWGYEQYF. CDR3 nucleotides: TGTGCCAGCAGTGATGGAAGGGGTTGGGGCTACGAGCAGTACTTC.

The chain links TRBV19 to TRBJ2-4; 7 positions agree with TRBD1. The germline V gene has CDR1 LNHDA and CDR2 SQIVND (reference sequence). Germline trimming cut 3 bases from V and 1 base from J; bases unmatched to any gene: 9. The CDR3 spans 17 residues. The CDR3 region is CASSMASTGIAKNIQYF. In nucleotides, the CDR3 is TGTGCCAGTAGTATGGCTTCGACAGGGATCGCCAAAAACATTCAGTACTTC.

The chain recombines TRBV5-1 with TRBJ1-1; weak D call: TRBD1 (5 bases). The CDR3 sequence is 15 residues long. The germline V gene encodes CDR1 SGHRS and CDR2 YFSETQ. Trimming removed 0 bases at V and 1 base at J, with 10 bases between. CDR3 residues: CASSLGGWGNTEAFF. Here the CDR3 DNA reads TGCGCCAGCAGCTTGGGGGGCTGGGGGAACACTGAAGCTTTCTTT.

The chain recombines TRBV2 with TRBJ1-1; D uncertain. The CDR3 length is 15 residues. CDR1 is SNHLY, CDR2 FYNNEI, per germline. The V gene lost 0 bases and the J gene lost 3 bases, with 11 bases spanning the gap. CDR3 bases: TGTGCCAGCAGTGAAGCCACAGTTGGGTACACTGAAGCTTTCTTT. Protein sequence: CASSEATVGYTEAFF.

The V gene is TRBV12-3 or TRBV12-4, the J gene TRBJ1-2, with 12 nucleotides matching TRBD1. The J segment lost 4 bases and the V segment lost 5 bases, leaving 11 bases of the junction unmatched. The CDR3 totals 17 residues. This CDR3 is CASSTTGQGAEGYGYTF. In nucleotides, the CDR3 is TGTGCCAGCAGTACAACGGGACAGGGGGCTGAGGGCTATGGCTACACCTTC.